This T cell receptor (beta chain) was sequenced in a study of OX40 agonist ivuxolimab in advanced cancers. Study overall: An agonistic anti-OX40 (CD134) antibody, ivuxolimab, was used to treat the patients. At doses from 0.01 to 10 mg/kg, patients were given intravenous ivuxolimab every 2 weeks.

Cycle 7 day 1, cycle 4 day 1, and baseline were the timepoints at which blood was sampled. With regard to this clone: Its antigen is still unknown.

Generated by immunoSEQ multiplex PCR, the TCRdb table keeps only in-frame clones and is missing some. This repertoire shows about 79,000 clones, approximately 85% found once; its top ten account for around 3.8%. The CDR3 totals 13 residues. In germline, CDR1 is SGHAT, CDR2 FQDESV (reference sequence). Between the trimmed V and J ends, which lost 2 bases and 5 bases, there was a span of 7 bases. Overall study results and limits: Compared with CD4+, CD8+ T cells on average had more expanded clones.

This clonotype was sampled from an adult with an advanced solid tumor such as melanoma, head and neck, liver or kidney cancer. The source was CD4+ or CD8+ T cells sorted from blood, collected in a trial of the OX40 agonist ivuxolimab. V is TRBV11-1 and J is TRBJ2-1; D is unresolved. CDR3 in amino acids: CASSLILDNEQFF. For the CDR3, the DNA is TGTGCCAGCAGCTTAATCCTCGACAATGAGCAGTTCTTC.